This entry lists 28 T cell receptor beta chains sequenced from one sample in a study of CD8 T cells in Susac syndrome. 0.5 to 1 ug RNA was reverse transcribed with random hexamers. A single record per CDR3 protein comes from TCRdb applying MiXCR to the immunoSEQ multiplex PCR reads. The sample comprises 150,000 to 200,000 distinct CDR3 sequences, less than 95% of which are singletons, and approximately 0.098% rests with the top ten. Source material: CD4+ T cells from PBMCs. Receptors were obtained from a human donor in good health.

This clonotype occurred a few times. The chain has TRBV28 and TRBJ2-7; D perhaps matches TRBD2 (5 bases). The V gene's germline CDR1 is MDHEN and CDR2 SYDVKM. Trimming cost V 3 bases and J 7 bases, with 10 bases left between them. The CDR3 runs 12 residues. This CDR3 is CASSFRTGEQYF. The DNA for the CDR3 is TGTGCCAGCAGTTTTAGAACGGGGGAGCAGTACTTC.

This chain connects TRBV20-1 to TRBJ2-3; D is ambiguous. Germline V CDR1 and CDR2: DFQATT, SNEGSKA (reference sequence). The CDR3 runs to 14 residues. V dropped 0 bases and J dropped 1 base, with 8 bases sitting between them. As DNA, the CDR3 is TGCAGTGCTAGAGATGCAGAAGGCACAGATACGCAGTATTTT. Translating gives CSARDAEGTDTQYF.

The CDR3 DNA follows: TGTGCCAGCAGCGAGAGGGGGGCGGATTACGAGCAGTACTTC. It is translated as CASSERGADYEQYF. The V gene is TRBV9, the J gene TRBJ2-7; either TRBD1 or TRBD2 may fit D (6 bases each). This CDR3 region has 14 residues. From germline, CDR1 is SGDLS and CDR2 YYNGEE. V dropped 3 bases and J dropped 4 bases, with 14 bases sitting between them.

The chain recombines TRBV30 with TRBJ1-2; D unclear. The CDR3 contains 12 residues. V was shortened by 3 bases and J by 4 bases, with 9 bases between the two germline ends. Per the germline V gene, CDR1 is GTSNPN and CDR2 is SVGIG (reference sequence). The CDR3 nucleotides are TGTGCCTGGAGGCCGGCCCGCTATGGCTACACCTTC. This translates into CAWRPARYGYTF.

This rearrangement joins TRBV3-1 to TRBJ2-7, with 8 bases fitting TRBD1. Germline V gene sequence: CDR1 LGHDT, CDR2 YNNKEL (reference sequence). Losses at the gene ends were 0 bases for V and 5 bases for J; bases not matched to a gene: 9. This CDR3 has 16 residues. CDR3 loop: CASSQDRGRGPDEQYF. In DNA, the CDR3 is TGTGCCAGCAGCCAAGATCGGGGCAGGGGGCCGGACGAGCAGTACTTC.

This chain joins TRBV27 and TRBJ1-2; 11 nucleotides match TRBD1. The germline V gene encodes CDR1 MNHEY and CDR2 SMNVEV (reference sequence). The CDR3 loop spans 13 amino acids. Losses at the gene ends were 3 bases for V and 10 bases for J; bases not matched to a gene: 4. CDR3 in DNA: TGTGCCAGCAGTTTTCGGGACAGGGGGGACTACACCTTC. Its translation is CASSFRDRGDYTF.

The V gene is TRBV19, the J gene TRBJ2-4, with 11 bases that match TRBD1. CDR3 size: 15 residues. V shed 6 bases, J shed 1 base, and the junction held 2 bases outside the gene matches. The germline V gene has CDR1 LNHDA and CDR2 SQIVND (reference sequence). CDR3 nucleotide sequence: TGTGCCAGTAGGGACAGGGGGCAGGCCAAAAACATTCAGTACTTC. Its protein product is CASRDRGQAKNIQYF.

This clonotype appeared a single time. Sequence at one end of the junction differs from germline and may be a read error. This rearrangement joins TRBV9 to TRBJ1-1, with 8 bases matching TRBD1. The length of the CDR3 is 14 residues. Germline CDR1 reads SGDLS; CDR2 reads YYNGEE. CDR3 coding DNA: TGTGCCAGCAGCAAGGACAGGGAGAACACTGAAGCCTTCTTT. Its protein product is CASSKDRENTEAFF.

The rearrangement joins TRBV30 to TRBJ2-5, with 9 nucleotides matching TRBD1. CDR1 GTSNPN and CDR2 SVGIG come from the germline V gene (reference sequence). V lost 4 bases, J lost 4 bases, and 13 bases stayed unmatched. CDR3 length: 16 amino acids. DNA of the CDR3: TGTGCCTGGACGAATCCTACAGGGGGCTCGGGAGAGACCCAGTACTTC. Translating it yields CAWTNPTGGSGETQYF.

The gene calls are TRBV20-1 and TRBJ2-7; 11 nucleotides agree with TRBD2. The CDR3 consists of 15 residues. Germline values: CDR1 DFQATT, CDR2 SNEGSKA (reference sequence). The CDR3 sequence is CLSTPRLAGGYEQYF. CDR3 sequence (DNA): TGCTTATCTACCCCTCGGCTAGCGGGGGGCTACGAGCAGTACTTC.

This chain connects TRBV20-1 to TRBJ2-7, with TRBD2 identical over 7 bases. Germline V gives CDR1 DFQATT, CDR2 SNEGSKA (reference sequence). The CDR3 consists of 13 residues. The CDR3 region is CSLFLAEPYEQYF. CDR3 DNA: TGCAGCCTTTTCCTAGCGGAACCCTACGAGCAGTACTTC.

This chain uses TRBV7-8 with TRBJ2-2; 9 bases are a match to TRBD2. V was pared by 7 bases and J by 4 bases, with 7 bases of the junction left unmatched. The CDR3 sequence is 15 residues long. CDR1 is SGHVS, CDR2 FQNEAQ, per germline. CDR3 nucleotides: TGTGCCAGCACCCGACGGACTAGCGCCACCGGGGAGCTGTTTTTT. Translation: CASTRRTSATGELFF.

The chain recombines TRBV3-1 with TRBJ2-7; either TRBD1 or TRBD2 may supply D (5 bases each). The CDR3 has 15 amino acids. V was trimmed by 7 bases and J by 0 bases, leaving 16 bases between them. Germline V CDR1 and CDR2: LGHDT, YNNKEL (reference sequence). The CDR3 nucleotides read TGTGCCAGCACCCTACGGGGCAGCCCCTCCTACGAGCAGTACTTC. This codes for CASTLRGSPSYEQYF.

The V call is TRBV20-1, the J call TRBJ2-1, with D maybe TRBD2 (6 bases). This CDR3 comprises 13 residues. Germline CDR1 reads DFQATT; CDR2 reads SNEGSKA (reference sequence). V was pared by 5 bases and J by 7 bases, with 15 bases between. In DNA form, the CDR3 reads TGCAGTGCTCTGCGGGATAGGAGAAATGAGCAGTTCTTC. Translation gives CSALRDRRNEQFF.

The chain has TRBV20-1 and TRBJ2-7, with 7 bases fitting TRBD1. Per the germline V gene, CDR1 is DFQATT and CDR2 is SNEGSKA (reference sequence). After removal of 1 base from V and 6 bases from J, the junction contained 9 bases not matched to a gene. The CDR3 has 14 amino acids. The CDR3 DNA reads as TGCAGTGCTAGAGCTAACAGGGGAATCTCCGAGCAGTACTTC. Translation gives CSARANRGISEQYF.

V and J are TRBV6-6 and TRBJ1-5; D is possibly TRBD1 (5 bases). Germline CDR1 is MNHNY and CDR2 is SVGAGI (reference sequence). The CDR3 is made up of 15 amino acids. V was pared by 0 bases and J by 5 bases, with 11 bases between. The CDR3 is CASSYSRATDQPQHF. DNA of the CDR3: TGTGCCAGCAGTTACTCGAGGGCGACAGATCAGCCCCAGCATTTT.

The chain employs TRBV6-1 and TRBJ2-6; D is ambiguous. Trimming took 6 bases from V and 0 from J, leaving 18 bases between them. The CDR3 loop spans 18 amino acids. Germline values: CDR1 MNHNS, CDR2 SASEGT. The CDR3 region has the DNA TGTGCCAGCAGGACCCTGGACGGGCTGATCTCTGGGGCCAACGTCCTGACTTTC. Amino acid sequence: CASRTLDGLISGANVLTF.

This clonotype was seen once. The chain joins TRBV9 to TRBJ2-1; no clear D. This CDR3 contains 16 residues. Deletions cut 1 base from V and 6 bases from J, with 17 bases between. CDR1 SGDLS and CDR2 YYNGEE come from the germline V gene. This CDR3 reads CASSVSVRYPLNEQFF. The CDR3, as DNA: TGTGCCAGCAGCGTAAGTGTCCGTTACCCCCTCAATGAGCAGTTCTTC.

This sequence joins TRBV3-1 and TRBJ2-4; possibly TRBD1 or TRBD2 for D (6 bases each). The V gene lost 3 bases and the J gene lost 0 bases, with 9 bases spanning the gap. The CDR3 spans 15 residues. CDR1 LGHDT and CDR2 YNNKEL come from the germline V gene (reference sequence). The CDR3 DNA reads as TGTGCCAGCAGCCAGGGGGGCGCAGCCAAAAACATTCAGTACTTC. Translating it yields CASSQGGAAKNIQYF.

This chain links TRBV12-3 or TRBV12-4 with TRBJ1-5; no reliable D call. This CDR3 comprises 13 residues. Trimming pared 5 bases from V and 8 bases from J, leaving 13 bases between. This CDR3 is CASSPLAIEPQHF. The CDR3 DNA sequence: TGTGCCAGCAGTCCACTGGCCATCGAGCCCCAGCATTTT.

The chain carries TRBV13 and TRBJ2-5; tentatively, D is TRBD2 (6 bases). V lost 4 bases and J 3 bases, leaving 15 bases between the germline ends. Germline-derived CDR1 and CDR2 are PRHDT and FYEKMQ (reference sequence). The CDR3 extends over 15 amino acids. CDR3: CASSSLGGGKETQYF. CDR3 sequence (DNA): TGTGCCAGCAGCTCCCTCGGGGGAGGAAAAGAGACCCAGTACTTC.

The CDR3 DNA sequence: TGTGCCAGCAGTCCTCGGACTAGCGGGAGGCAAGAGACCCAGTACTTC. Protein sequence: CASSPRTSGRQETQYF. The rearrangement joins TRBV12-3 or TRBV12-4 to TRBJ2-5, with TRBD2 matching over 14 bases. The CDR3 has 16 amino acids. V gave up 5 bases and J gave up 2 bases; unmatched junction bases: 4.

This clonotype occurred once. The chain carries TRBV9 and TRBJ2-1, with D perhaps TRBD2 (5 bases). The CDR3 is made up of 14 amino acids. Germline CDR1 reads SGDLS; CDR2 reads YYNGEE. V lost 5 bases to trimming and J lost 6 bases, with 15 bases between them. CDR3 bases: TGTGCCAGCAGTCCTACTAGATTGGGCAATGAGCAGTTCTTC. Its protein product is CASSPTRLGNEQFF.

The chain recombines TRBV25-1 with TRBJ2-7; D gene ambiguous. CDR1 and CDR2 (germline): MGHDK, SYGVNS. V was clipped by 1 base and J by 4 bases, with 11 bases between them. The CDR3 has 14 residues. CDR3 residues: CASSEWGSRYEQYF. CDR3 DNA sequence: TGTGCCAGCAGTGAATGGGGTTCTCGGTACGAGCAGTACTTC.

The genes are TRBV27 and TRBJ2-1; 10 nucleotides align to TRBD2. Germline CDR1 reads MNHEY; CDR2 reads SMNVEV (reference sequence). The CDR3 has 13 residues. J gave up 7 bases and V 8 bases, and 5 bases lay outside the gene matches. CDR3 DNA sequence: TGTGCCAGCGGAAGCGGGAGGGCAAATGAGCAGTTCTTC. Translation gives CASGSGRANEQFF.

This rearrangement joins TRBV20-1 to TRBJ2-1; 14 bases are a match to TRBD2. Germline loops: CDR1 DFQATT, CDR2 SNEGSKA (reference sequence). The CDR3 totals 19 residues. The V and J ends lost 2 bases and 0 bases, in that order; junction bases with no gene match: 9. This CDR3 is CSARPPGGTSGGSYNEQFF. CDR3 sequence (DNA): TGCAGTGCTAGACCCCCGGGAGGGACTAGCGGGGGCTCCTACAATGAGCAGTTCTTC.

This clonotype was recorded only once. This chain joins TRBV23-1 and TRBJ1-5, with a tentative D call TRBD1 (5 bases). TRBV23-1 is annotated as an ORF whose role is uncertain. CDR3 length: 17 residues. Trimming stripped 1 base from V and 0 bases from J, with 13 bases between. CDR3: CASSQWQPGASNQPQHF. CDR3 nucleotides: TGCGCCAGCAGTCAATGGCAGCCCGGGGCTAGCAATCAGCCCCAGCATTTT.

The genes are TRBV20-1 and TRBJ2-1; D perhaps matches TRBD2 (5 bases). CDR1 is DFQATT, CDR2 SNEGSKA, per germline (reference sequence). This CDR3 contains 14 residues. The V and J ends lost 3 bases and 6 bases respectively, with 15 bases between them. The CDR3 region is CSASARASVNEQFF. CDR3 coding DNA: TGCAGTGCTAGCGCGAGGGCCTCTGTCAATGAGCAGTTCTTC.